A selection of T cell receptor beta chains follows, all from one sample in a study of CD8+ T cells in alopecia areata. The protocol was immunoSEQ multiplex PCR, while the TCRdb copy is restricted to in-frame clones and leaves out a portion. This table holds some 180,000 clones, roughly 50% found once. This specimen was CD8+ T cells sorted from blood, taken at week 24, from a patient treated with tofacitinib. The source of these receptors is a human donor with alopecia areata. Both conserved end residues are part of each CDR3. A D gene is named only where the DNA matches it firmly. Size is omitted from some rows. Given values are once, few, many or a class for expanded clones.

j_call clone_size v_call d_call cdr3_aa cdr3_nt
TRBJ2-5 . TRBV29-1 . CSVEASYQETQHF TGCAGCGTTGAGGCAAGCTACCAAGAGACCCAGCACTTC
TRBJ2-3 few TRBV4-3 . CASSQAPANTDTQYF TGCGCCAGCAGCCAAGCACCGGCGAACACAGATACGCAGTATTTT
TRBJ1-5 few TRBV7-4 TRBD1 CASSRYQGVNQPQHF TGTGCCAGCAGCCGATATCAGGGGGTCAATCAGCCCCAGCATTTT
TRBJ2-3 once TRBV25-1 . CASSDDRSSTDTQYF TGTGCCAGCAGTGACGACAGATCTAGCACAGATACGCAGTATTTT
TRBJ2-2 . TRBV4-3 . CASSQDGAGELFF TGCGCCAGCAGCCAAGATGGGGCCGGGGAGCTGTTTTTT
TRBJ2-7 . TRBV6-6 TRBD1 CASSSPDRGRRYEQYF TGTGCCAGCAGTTCCCCTGACAGGGGGCGACGGTACGAGCAGTACTTC
TRBJ1-1 . TRBV16 . CASSPDKNTEAFF TGTGCCAGCAGCCCTGACAAGAACACTGAAGCTTTCTTT
TRBJ2-7 . TRBV4-3 . CASSQSPRRDEQYF TGCGCCAGCAGCCAATCACCCCGGCGGGACGAGCAGTACTTC
TRBJ1-2 . TRBV10-3 . CAIRGSYGYTF TGTGCCATCAGGGGTAGCTATGGCTACACCTTC
TRBJ1-2 . TRBV27 . CASGELGTGGILGYTF TGTGCCAGCGGAGAGCTAGGGACGGGCGGAATCTTGGGCTACACCTTC
TRBJ1-5 few TRBV29-1 . CSVGEGNQPQHF TGCAGCGTTGGAGAGGGCAATCAGCCCCAGCATTTT
TRBJ1-5 few TRBV29-1 TRBD1 CSVAGTGPNQPQHF TGCAGCGTTGCCGGGACAGGTCCTAATCAGCCCCAGCATTTT
TRBJ1-2 . TRBV27 TRBD1 CASSITTGQGVGSAGGYTF TGTGCCAGCAGCATCACAACCGGACAGGGTGTAGGTTCAGCAGGTGGCTACACCTTC
TRBJ2-7 . TRBV30 . CAWSNPNEQYF TGTGCCTGGAGTAACCCTAACGAGCAGTACTTC
TRBJ2-7 few TRBV29-1 TRBD2 CSGLPPGAGGMGEQYF TGCAGCGGCCTACCTCCAGGAGCGGGGGGGATGGGCGAGCAGTACTTC
TRBJ2-3 . TRBV27 TRBD2 CASSLSSGGRTDTQYF TGTGCCAGCAGTTTATCAAGCGGGGGACGCACAGATACGCAGTATTTT
TRBJ2-7 . TRBV10-2 . CASSEAGAYDEQYF TGCGCCAGCAGTGAGGCGGGGGCTTACGACGAGCAGTACTTC
TRBJ2-1 . TRBV9 . CASSVTNEQFF TGTGCCAGCAGCGTAACCAATGAGCAGTTCTTC
TRBJ1-1 . TRBV5-6 . CASSLLQTGHGEAFF TGTGCCAGCAGCTTATTACAAACAGGACACGGAGAAGCTTTCTTT
TRBJ2-6 . TRBV7-8 . CASSLAGRALSGANVLTF TGTGCCAGCAGCTTAGCGGGCAGGGCCCTCTCTGGGGCCAACGTCCTGACTTTC
TRBJ2-3 . TRBV7-3 . CASSLDSAGTTDTQYF TGTGCCAGCAGCTTAGATTCTGCGGGGACCACAGATACGCAGTATTTT
TRBJ2-7 . TRBV5-1 TRBD1 CASSSAQTGAAYEQYF TGCGCCAGCAGCTCCGCCCAGACAGGGGCGGCCTACGAGCAGTACTTC
TRBJ1-5 few TRBV7-6 TRBD1 CASSLRTGKDQPQHF TGTGCCAGCAGCCTTCGGACAGGGAAGGATCAGCCCCAGCATTTT
TRBJ2-1 . TRBV14 TRBD2 CASSQEAGGYNEQFF TGTGCCAGCAGCCAAGAGGCGGGGGGTTACAATGAGCAGTTCTTC
TRBJ2-7 . TRBV4-1 TRBD1 CASSRQGEISYEQYF TGCGCCAGCAGCCGACAGGGAGAAATATCCTACGAGCAGTACTTC
TRBJ2-4 few TRBV5-1 . CASSLDGFENIQYF TGCGCCAGCAGCTTGGACGGCTTCGAAAACATTCAGTACTTC
TRBJ1-5 . TRBV5-1 . CASSLGNQPQHF TGTGCCAGCAGCTTGGGCAATCAGCCCCAGCATTTT
TRBJ2-2 . TRBV27 TRBD2 CASSRRLAGGQGTGELFF TGTGCCAGCAGTAGAAGACTAGCGGGGGGGCAGGGCACCGGGGAGCTGTTTTTT
TRBJ1-6 once TRBV7-8 . CASSPTNNSPLHF TGTGCCAGCAGCCCAACCAACAATTCACCCCTCCACTTT
TRBJ1-1 . TRBV6-5 . CASSLDMNTEAFF TGTGCCAGCAGTCTCGACATGAACACTGAAGCTTTCTTT
TRBJ1-5 . TRBV5-1 . CASSLDGAEPQHF TGCGCCAGCAGCTTGGACGGCGCGGAGCCCCAGCATTTT
TRBJ2-3 . TRBV13 TRBD2 CASSNRGGSTDTQYF TGTGCCAGCAGCAACCGGGGGGGAAGCACAGATACGCAGTATTTT
TRBJ2-7 . TRBV7-2 TRBD1 CASSAGLRQGPYEQYF TGTGCCAGCAGCGCAGGGTTGAGACAGGGGCCCTACGAGCAGTACTTC
TRBJ2-7 few TRBV5-1 . CASSGAVAYEQYF TGCGCCAGCAGCGGGGCAGTTGCCTACGAGCAGTACTTC
TRBJ2-1 few TRBV29-1 . CSVPEGGEQFF TGCAGCGTTCCCGAGGGGGGTGAGCAGTTCTTC
TRBJ2-1 . TRBV5-1 TRBD1 CATNPGTDNEQFF TGCGCCACCAATCCCGGGACAGACAATGAGCAGTTCTTC
TRBJ1-5 . TRBV28 . CASSAYGEYNQPQHF TGTGCCAGCAGTGCTTATGGGGAATACAATCAGCCCCAGCATTTT